The table lists the clone carrying this T cell receptor (beta chain) with many counts. Antigen unknown. The data are from a study of T cells after yellow fever vaccination. Study observations and caveats: It was a weaker secondary response, yet one that peaked faster, at day 5 versus 15. Clones that expanded after primary vaccination mostly reappeared after the booster (96% CD4, 70% to 90% CD8). FACS-sorted repertoires could contain abundant clonotypes contaminating from the bulk population.

With V trimmed by 1 base and J by 4 bases, 3 bases remained unmatched. The CDR3 has 14 residues. Germline assignment: CDR1 MGHDK and CDR2 SYGVNS. One entry per CDR3 protein, called by TCRdb with MiXCR from the 5' RACE reads. In the table there are some 250,000 distinct CDR3 sequences, around 3.5% of which are singletons. This material consisted of PBMCs, taken 15 days after the yellow fever booster vaccination. The sequence was obtained from a young man who received the YFV17D yellow fever vaccine. This rearrangement joins TRBV25-1 to TRBJ2-5; 7 nucleotides match TRBD1. CDR3: CASSEFYRGETQYF. As DNA, the CDR3 is TGTGCCAGCAGTGAATTTTACAGGGGAGAGACCCAGTACTTC.